The 5 T cell receptor beta chains presented below share a single source sample, sequenced in a study of naive and memory T cell subsets. Two oligonucleotides, mixed equimolar, formed the beta constant-region primer covering TRBC1 and TRBC2. The ligated cDNA underwent four PCR rounds using SP2 and nested alpha and beta constant-region primers. TCRdb passed the UMI-ligation and nested PCR reads through MiXCR, listing each CDR3 protein once. Here the sample spans some 31,000 distinct CDR3 sequences, under 20% being singletons. The sequencing input was effector memory CD4+ T cells from blood. Subset denoted: effector memory, CD45RA- CD27-. All receptors derive from a human donor in good health.

The chain's CDR3 is CASSAQRGNSYEQYF. CDR3 sequence (DNA): TGTGCCAGCAGTGCGCAGCGGGGCAACTCCTACGAGCAGTACTTC. V and J are TRBV2 and TRBJ2-7; 7 positions agree with TRBD2. The CDR3 contains 15 residues. Germline lookup yields CDR1 SNHLY and CDR2 FYNNEI. The V gene end was trimmed by 4 bases and the J gene end by 0 bases; junction bases not matched to a gene: 6. Based on the CDR3 plus reference TRBV2 and TRBJ2-7, the full variable domain is EPEVTQTPSHQVTQMGQEVILRCVPISNHLYFYWYRQILGQKVEFLVSFYNNEISEKSEIFDDQFSVERPDGSNFTLKIRSTKLEDSAMYFCASSAQRGNSYEQYFGPGTRLTVT.

By share of the sample, this clonotype is medium-sized. The J gene is TRBJ1-1, the V gene TRBV10-2, with 9 bases that match TRBD1. This CDR3 comprises 16 residues. Looked up from germline, CDR1 is WSHSY and CDR2 is SAAADI. With 6 bases clipped from V and 4 bases from J, the junction kept 12 bases outside the gene matches. CDR3: CASSLGQGPLGTEAFF. The CDR3 region has the DNA TGCGCCAGCAGCCTTGGACAGGGGCCTTTGGGCACTGAAGCTTTCTTT.

The chain joins TRBV7-9 to TRBJ1-4, with 7 bases aligning to TRBD1. The germline CDR1 and CDR2 sequences are SEHNR and FQNEAQ (reference sequence). The length of the CDR3 is 14 residues. V gave up 3 bases and J gave up 5 bases; unmatched junction bases: 3. In nucleotides, the CDR3 is TGTGCCAGCAGCTTCGACAGGGCGAATGAAAAACTGTTTTTT. The encoded protein is CASSFDRANEKLFF.

CDR3 sequence: CASIMAGGSYNEQFF. The CDR3 nucleotides are TGTGCCAGCATTATGGCGGGAGGGTCCTACAATGAGCAGTTCTTC. The V gene is TRBV2, the J gene TRBJ2-1; TRBD2 matches 9 bases. The V gene end was trimmed by 7 bases and the J gene end by 1 base; junction bases not matched to a gene: 5. CDR1 and CDR2 (germline): SNHLY, FYNNEI. The CDR3 spans 15 residues. Drawing the rest from reference TRBV2 and TRBJ2-1, the complete variable domain is EPEVTQTPSHQVTQMGQEVILRCVPISNHLYFYWYRQILGQKVEFLVSFYNNEISEKSEIFDDQFSVERPDGSNFTLKIRSTKLEDSAMYFCASIMAGGSYNEQFFGPGTRLTVL.

This clonotype was observed a few times. This CDR3 reads CASSWGNSYNEQFF. The CDR3 coding sequence is TGCGCCAGCAGCTGGGGTAACTCCTACAATGAGCAGTTCTTC. The V call is TRBV5-1, the J call TRBJ2-1; D is undetermined. The germline CDR1 and CDR2 sequences are SGHRS and YFSETQ. V lost 3 bases and J lost 0, with 7 bases in between. The CDR3 is 14 amino acids.